This entry concerns a single T cell receptor (beta chain). The target antigen is unknown. In germline, CDR1 is SGHTA, CDR2 FQGNSA. The CDR3 is made up of 13 amino acids. The ends were cut back, 1 base at V and 10 bases at J, with 8 bases in the middle. People who had autoimmune disease history or systemic immunosuppression were excluded. The method was immunoSEQ multiplex PCR; TCRdb's version includes in-frame clones alone and lacks a portion of them. This sample has about 120,000 clones, with 85% to 90% found just once. This entry belongs to a study of OX40 agonist ivuxolimab in advanced cancers. Study overall: Males comprised 70% to 90% of the group, whose mean age was about 62 years (range roughly 20 to 85). The study, taken as a whole, reports: Blood T cells, both CD4+ and CD8+, expanded clonally by week 6 at 0.1 to 3.0 mg/kg.

This material consisted of CD4+ or CD8+ T cells sorted from blood, taken in a trial of the OX40 agonist ivuxolimab. The receptor's source is an adult with an advanced solid tumor such as melanoma, head and neck, liver or kidney cancer. V is TRBV7-2 and J is TRBJ1-6; D call uncertain. DNA of the CDR3: TGTGCCAGCAGCTTAGTGGTATTCTCACCCCTCCACTTT. Translating it yields CASSLVVFSPLHF.